This T cell receptor (beta chain) was identified during a study of early T cells in non-severe SARS-CoV-2 infection. A few counts support this clonotype. TCRdb passed the 5' RACE reads through MiXCR, listing each CDR3 protein once. The table has 49,000 or so distinct CDR3 sequences, roughly 6% seen once. The V end was cut by 4 bases, the J end by 6 bases, with 20 bases between. This CDR3 is built from 16 residues. Germline CDR1 is KGHSH and CDR2 is LQKENI. Sequences were derived from whole blood, sampled at baseline. The V call is TRBV18, the J call TRBJ2-3; TRBD1 or TRBD2 may be the D gene (5 bases each). The receptor's source is an adult who was a healthcare worker with PCR-confirmed SARS-CoV-2 infection or an uninfected control (not recorded which). For the CDR3, the DNA is TGTGCCAGCTCACGGACTTCTACCACACAGGTGGATACGCAGTATTTT. It encodes CASSRTSTTQVDTQYF.